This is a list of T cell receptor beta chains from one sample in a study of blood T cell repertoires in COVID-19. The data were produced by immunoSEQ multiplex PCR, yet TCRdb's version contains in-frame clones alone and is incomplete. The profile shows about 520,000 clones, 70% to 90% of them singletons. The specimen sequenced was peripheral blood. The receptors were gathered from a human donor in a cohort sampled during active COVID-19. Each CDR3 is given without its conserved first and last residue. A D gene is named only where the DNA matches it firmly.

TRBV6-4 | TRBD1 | ASSVDRDQPQH
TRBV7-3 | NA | ASRSDSFSDTQY
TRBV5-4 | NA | ASGLLNTEAF
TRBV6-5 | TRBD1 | ASSQTGVETQY
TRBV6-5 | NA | ASRSEKLF
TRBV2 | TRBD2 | ASSEEGLAGVDEQF
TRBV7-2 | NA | ASSLVRGSGNTIY
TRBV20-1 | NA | SALTVNEQF
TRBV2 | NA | ASSRWGRGNTEAF
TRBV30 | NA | AWTNSGHFNQPQH
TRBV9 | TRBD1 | ASSGTGGSYEQY
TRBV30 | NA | AWNIIGAGGYT
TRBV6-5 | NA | ASSLGDTEAF
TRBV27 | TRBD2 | ASRQGQREAHEQY
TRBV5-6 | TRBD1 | ASSRTGPY
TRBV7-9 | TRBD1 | ASSYSGTGDATF
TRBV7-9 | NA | ASSSPGMEETQY
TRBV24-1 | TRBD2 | ATSDWGASGRETQY
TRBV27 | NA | ASSPEAAYNEQF
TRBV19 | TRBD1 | ASSIGTGQGVWTEAF
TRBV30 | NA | AWNLPSTGELF
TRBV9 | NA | ASSVGGINSPLH
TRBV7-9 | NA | ASSLVPGTPGANVLT
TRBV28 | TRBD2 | ASSLPGGGDEQF
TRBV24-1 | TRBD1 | ATSDPDRGLYEQY
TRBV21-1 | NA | ASSKKITGGRNTEAF
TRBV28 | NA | ASSPSHNEQF
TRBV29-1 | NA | SVVGLLSYTDTQY
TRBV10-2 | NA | ASSLPSGFYEQY